A single sample is the source of the 18 T cell receptor beta chains below, sequenced in a study of blood T cell repertoires in COVID-19. Assay used: immunoSEQ multiplex PCR; TCRdb lists only in-frame clones, some missing. The top ten clones hold less than 20% of a sample with 40,000 to 50,000 clones, over 80% of them seen once. Sequencing used peripheral blood. Receptor source: a human donor in a cohort sampled during active COVID-19.

The rearrangement joins TRBV2 to TRBJ1-2, with no clear D. The CDR3 sequence is 12 residues long. Germline CDR1 is SNHLY and CDR2 is FYNNEI. V was clipped by 4 bases and J by 5 bases, with 8 bases between them. CDR3 residues: CASSGRRYGYTF. In DNA form, the CDR3 reads TGTGCCAGCAGTGGACGGAGATATGGCTACACCTTC.

The V gene is TRBV6-5, the J gene TRBJ2-7, with TRBD2 identical over 8 bases. The CDR3 is made up of 15 amino acids. V trimming: 0 bases; J trimming: 1 base; junction bases outside the gene matches: 2. In germline, CDR1 is MNHEY, CDR2 SVGAGI. As DNA, the CDR3 is TGTGCCAGCAGTTACTCCGGCGGGGGGTCCTACGAGCAGTACTTC. It encodes CASSYSGGGSYEQYF.

This clone was seen more than once but under ten times. The V call is TRBV7-3, the J call TRBJ1-1; D is unclear. The CDR3 has 14 residues. Trimming left V 2 bases short and J 1 base short, with 8 bases between. CDR1 and CDR2 (germline): SGHTA, FQGTGA. The CDR3 here is CASSLLGGNTEAFF. The CDR3 region has the DNA TGTGCCAGCAGCTTATTGGGAGGGAACACTGAAGCTTTCTTT.

This chain connects TRBV2 to TRBJ2-1; weak D call: TRBD2 (5 bases). The length of the CDR3 is 15 residues. Trimming left V 2 bases short and J 7 bases short, with 15 bases between. CDR1 is SNHLY and CDR2 is FYNNEI in the germline V gene. The CDR3 region has the DNA TGTGCCAGCAGTGAAATTCCCGGGGTTCGGAATGAGCAGTTCTTC. Encoded protein: CASSEIPGVRNEQFF.

V gene TRBV14 combines with J gene TRBJ2-1; the match to TRBD1 covers 11 bases. The germline V gene encodes CDR1 SGHDN and CDR2 FVKESK. The V segment lost 1 base and the J segment 10 bases; nucleotides outside the gene matches: 6. The CDR3 sequence is 15 residues long. This CDR3 is CASSQGGTGGIEQFF. The CDR3 DNA reads TGTGCCAGCAGCCAAGGGGGGACAGGGGGTATAGAGCAGTTCTTC.

The sample holds one count of this clone. V and J are TRBV7-2 and TRBJ1-2; D is possibly TRBD1 (5 bases). This CDR3 comprises 15 residues. Trimming stripped 6 bases from V and 2 bases from J, with 16 bases between. The germline gives CDR1 SGHTA, CDR2 FQGNSA. The CDR3 loop is CASSPRGGRNYGYTF. The CDR3 DNA is TGTGCCAGCAGTCCGAGGGGCGGGAGAAACTATGGCTACACCTTC.

V usage is TRBV6-1 and J usage is TRBJ1-5, with D possibly TRBD1 on 6 matching bases. V lost 2 bases and J lost 5, with 13 bases in between. Per germline, CDR1 MNHNS and CDR2 SASEGT. The CDR3 has 15 residues. This CDR3 reads CASSEYEDSYQPQHF. The CDR3 nucleotides read TGTGCCAGCAGTGAATATGAGGACAGTTATCAGCCCCAGCATTTT.

V and J are TRBV28 and TRBJ2-1; D not resolved. The V end lost 4 bases, the J end lost 4 bases, and 11 bases lay between the germline ends. This CDR3 spans 14 amino acids. CDR1 and CDR2 (germline): MDHEN, SYDVKM. This chain's CDR3 is CASSYSSEYNEQFF. CDR3 coding DNA: TGTGCCAGCAGTTATTCTAGTGAATACAATGAGCAGTTCTTC.

The gene calls are TRBV15 and TRBJ2-2; D is perhaps TRBD2 (8 bases). V lost 4 bases and J 3 bases, leaving 15 bases between the germline ends. Germline CDR1 is LNHNV and CDR2 is YYDKDF (reference sequence). The CDR3 loop spans 16 amino acids. The CDR3 bases are TGTGCCACCAGCACCCGGGGGGGACAGTACACCGGGGAGCTGTTTTTT. Protein: CATSTRGGQYTGELFF.

The gene calls are TRBV9 and TRBJ2-7; D not resolved. This CDR3 region has 13 residues. Trimming took 4 bases from V and 2 from J, leaving 10 bases between them. From germline, CDR1 is SGDLS and CDR2 YYNGEE. CDR3 residues: CASSQASTYEQYF. The CDR3 nucleotides are TGTGCCAGCAGCCAGGCGAGTACCTACGAGCAGTACTTC.

This CDR3 reads CASSSLLTGYDEQYF. The CDR3 DNA is TGTGCCAGCAGCTCCCTCTTGACTGGGTACGATGAGCAGTACTTC. V and J are TRBV11-2 and TRBJ2-7; D is ambiguous. V lost 4 bases, J lost 7 bases, and 20 bases lay in between. This CDR3 is 15 amino acids long. Germline V gene data show CDR1 as SGHAT and CDR2 as FQNNGV.

This chain connects TRBV5-1 to TRBJ2-7; maybe TRBD2 (6 bases). This CDR3 is 14 amino acids long. Germline V gene data show CDR1 as SGHRS and CDR2 as YFSETQ. V dropped 4 bases and J dropped 2 bases, with 13 bases sitting between them. The CDR3 loop is CASSVNSGTYEQYF. DNA of the CDR3: TGCGCCAGCAGCGTGAATAGCGGCACCTACGAGCAGTACTTC.

This rearrangement joins TRBV30 to TRBJ2-7, with 7 bases lining up with TRBD2. Germline V gene sequence: CDR1 GTSNPN, CDR2 SVGIG (reference sequence). The CDR3 spans 12 residues. V lost 6 bases and J lost 2; bases outside the gene matches: 4. The CDR3 DNA reads as TGTGCCTGTGGGACTAACGCCTACGAGCAGTACTTC. The encoded protein is CACGTNAYEQYF. Variable domain in full (rest from reference TRBV30 and TRBJ2-7): SQTIHQWPATLVQPVGSPLSLECTVEGTSNPNLYWYRQAAGRGLQLLFYSVGIGQISSEVPQNLSASRPQDRQFILSSKKLLLSDSGFYLCACGTNAYEQYFGPGTRLTVT.

The chain is built from TRBV5-1 and TRBJ2-6; 8 bases are a match to TRBD2. V was clipped by 6 bases and J by 0 bases; unmatched bases: 5. CDR1 SGHRS and CDR2 YFSETQ come from the germline V gene. This CDR3 has 16 residues. Here the CDR3 reads CASTPSGFSGANVLTF. Written as DNA, the CDR3 is TGCGCCAGCACCCCTAGCGGGTTCTCTGGGGCCAACGTCCTGACTTTC.

The J gene is TRBJ2-7, the V gene TRBV10-2; D gene ambiguous. The CDR3 has 11 residues. Germline V CDR1 and CDR2: WSHSY, SAAADI. V was clipped by 2 bases and J by 5 bases, with 4 bases between them. CDR3 sequence reads: CASSESDEQYF. The CDR3 coding sequence is TGCGCCAGCAGTGAGAGCGACGAGCAGTACTTC.

V usage is TRBV19 and J usage is TRBJ1-6, with TRBD1 identical over 8 bases. The germline V gene has CDR1 LNHDA and CDR2 SQIVND (reference sequence). The V segment lost 5 bases and the J segment 0 bases; nucleotides outside the gene matches: 6. The CDR3 is 17 residues long. The CDR3 protein is CASSSRTGSSYNSPLHF. The CDR3, as DNA: TGTGCCAGTAGTTCCAGGACAGGGAGCTCCTATAATTCACCCCTCCACTTT.

The chain carries TRBV9 and TRBJ2-5, with 7 nucleotides matching TRBD1. The CDR3 loop spans 16 amino acids. Germline V CDR1 and CDR2: SGDLS, YYNGEE. The V gene end was trimmed by 3 bases and the J gene end by 5 bases; junction bases not matched to a gene: 13. In DNA, the CDR3 is TGTGCCAGCAGCGCCCACAGGGGCCGCGTTGGGGAGACCCAGTACTTC. It codes for CASSAHRGRVGETQYF.

The CDR3 DNA follows: TGCGCCAGCAGGGCTAGACAGAGTAATTCACCCCTCCACTTT. Amino acids: CASRARQSNSPLHF. The chain is built from TRBV5-1 and TRBJ1-6, with a possible D match to TRBD1 (5 bases). The V and J ends lost 5 bases and 6 bases respectively, with 12 bases between them. The germline V gene encodes CDR1 SGHRS and CDR2 YFSETQ. This CDR3 region has 14 residues.